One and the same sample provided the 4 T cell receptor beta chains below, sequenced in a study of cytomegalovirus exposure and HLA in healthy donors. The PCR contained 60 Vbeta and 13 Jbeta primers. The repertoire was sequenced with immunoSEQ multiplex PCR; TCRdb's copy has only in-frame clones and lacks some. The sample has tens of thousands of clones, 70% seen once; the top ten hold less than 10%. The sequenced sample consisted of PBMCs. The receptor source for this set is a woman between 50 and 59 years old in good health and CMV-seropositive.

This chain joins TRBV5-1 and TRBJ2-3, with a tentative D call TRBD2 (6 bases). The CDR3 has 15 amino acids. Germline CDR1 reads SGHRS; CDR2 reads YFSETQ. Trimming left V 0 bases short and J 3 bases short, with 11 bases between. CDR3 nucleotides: TGCGCCAGCAGCTTGGCGGGGGTGGGTACAGATACGCAGTATTTT. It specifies CASSLAGVGTDTQYF.

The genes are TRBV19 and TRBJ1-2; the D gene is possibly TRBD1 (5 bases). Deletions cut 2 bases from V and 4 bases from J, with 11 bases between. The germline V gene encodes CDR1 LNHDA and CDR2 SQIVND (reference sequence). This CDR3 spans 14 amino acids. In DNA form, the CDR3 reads TGTGCCAGTAGTATACAGGGTATCGCCTATGGCTACACCTTC. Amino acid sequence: CASSIQGIAYGYTF.

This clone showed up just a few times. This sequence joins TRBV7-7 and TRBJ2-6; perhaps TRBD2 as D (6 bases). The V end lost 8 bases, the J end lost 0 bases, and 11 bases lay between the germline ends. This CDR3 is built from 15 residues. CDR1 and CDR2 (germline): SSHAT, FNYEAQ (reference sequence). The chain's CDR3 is CASASGFSGANVLTF. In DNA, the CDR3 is TGTGCCAGCGCGAGCGGGTTCTCTGGGGCCAACGTCCTGACTTTC.

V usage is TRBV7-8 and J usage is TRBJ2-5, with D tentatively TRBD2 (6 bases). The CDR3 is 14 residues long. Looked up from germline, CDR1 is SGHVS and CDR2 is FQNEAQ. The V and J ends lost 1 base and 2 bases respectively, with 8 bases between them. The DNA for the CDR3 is TGTGCCAGCAGCTTAGGGGAGGTTCAAGAGACCCAGTACTTC. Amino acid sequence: CASSLGEVQETQYF.